This paragraph covers one TCR beta chain sequence. What antigen it recognizes has not been identified. Base qualities are missing; no much larger clone stands one base away. Libraries were made using PCR. Instrument used: Illumina HiSeq 2500. Unique molecular identifiers were incorporated into TCR beta cDNA libraries to reduce PCR and sequencing biases. Some 500,000 cDNA molecules were obtained for every 1 to 10 million input T cells, so each molecule roughly corresponded to one T cell. The patient libraries were prepared and sequenced with the same protocol used for the earlier healthy control dataset. Within a given batch, samples were prepared together, multiplexed and sequenced on the same HiSeq lane. The published analysis was carried out like this. Raw barcoded reads were processed with MIGEC, discarding single-read molecular identifier groups before consensus assembly and CDR3 extraction. Clonotype tables were post-analysed with VDJtools, and diversity was normalized by down-sampling all datasets to the smallest sample size. In repertoire overlap clustering, CDR3 amino acid sequences, but not nucleotide sequences, were matched to correct batch-related cross-sample contamination. The public reads were reprocessed in TCRdb via fastp at Q25 and MiXCR, keeping in-frame beta chains. All rows with the same CDR3 protein become a single entry with the most common DNA and genes. The V and J calls and clone size are TCRdb's, not the authors'. Within this sample are about 540,000 distinct CDR3 sequences, with around 36% of them counted one time only. The ten biggest clones cover about 5.6% of the sample.

Counted from cysteine to phenylalanine, this CDR3 has 14 amino acids. Only the CDR3 region is kept as DNA, spanning 42 bases read in frame from base 1. From a lookup of the germline V gene, CDR1 and CDR2 are SGHAT and FQNNGV. The trim is 3 bases for V and 2 bases for J, with a gap of 11 bases between the germline ends. This entry belongs to a study of post-analysis software for immune sequencing data (dated by TCRdb to 2014 to 2015). Turning to the overall study: Relapsing-remitting, secondary progressive and progressive-relapsing multiple sclerosis were recorded as disease courses, and subtype annotation was lacking for some patients. Patient repertoires were compared against ten to twelve previously published healthy control repertoires from donors aged 6 to 25 years. A subset of samples was prepared in parallel using single-end sample barcoding, then pooled and co-amplified after Illumina adapter ligation. The research as a whole found: Direct clustering with F measure showed strong co-clustering of samples prepared in the same batch, prompting a batch-effect correction. Multiple sclerosis patients had significantly lower normalized Chao1 diversity than controls, a result that suggests substantial peripheral T-cell clonal expansion. Patients showed significantly higher frequencies than controls for a handful of TRBV segments, among them TRBV5-6, TRBV5-1 and TRBV20-1. The control group was slightly older than the multiple sclerosis patient group.

TCR beta repertoires were profiled from peripheral blood of roughly 13 young patients with multiple sclerosis to demonstrate the VDJtools post-analysis software. The patients with multiple sclerosis were children and adolescents between roughly 6 and 17 years of age. The sequenced sample consisted of blood. This TCR was recovered from a girl aged 2-17 years with multiple sclerosis. Rearrangement joined TRBV11-2 to TRBJ2-7; matching of 6 bases hints at TRBD2 as the D gene. The CDR3 protein sequence reads: CASSFASGAYEQYF. The DNA reads as follows: TGTGCCAGCAGCTTCGCCTCGGGGGCCTACGAGCAGTACTTC.